A selection of T cell receptor beta chains follows, all from one sample in a study of blood T cell repertoires in COVID-19. Repertoires were generated with immunoSEQ multiplex PCR, while TCRdb's copy carries only in-frame clones and drops some. This sample yields about 430,000 clones, of which 88% are seen a single time; about 1.5% belongs to the top ten. The sequencing sample was made of PBMCs or T cells enriched from blood (not recorded which). Receptor source: a woman between 18 and 30 years old who had been exposed to COVID-19. The conserved cysteine and the conserved F or W are not part of the CDR3 here. Each record gives: D gene, J gene, V gene, CDR3 protein. The D gene is left open where the match is weak.

-	TRBJ1-2	TRBV5-1	ASSLDGGGYGYT
TRBD1	TRBJ2-5	TRBV19	ASREDRGRETQY
TRBD2	TRBJ2-3	TRBV5-1	ASSRPSGSLSDTQY
-	TRBJ2-7	TRBV7-6	ASSPVGGYEQY
-	TRBJ2-7	TRBV30	ARRLGAHEQY
-	TRBJ1-3	TRBV5-1	ASSLNSGATSGNTIY
TRBD1	TRBJ1-1	TRBV9	ASSGQGRLEAF
TRBD1	TRBJ2-7	TRBV7-2	ASSFSGQGWNEQY
-	TRBJ1-2	TRBV7-9	ASSLLYGYT
TRBD1	TRBJ1-6	TRBV5-1	ASSLAGQGNSPLH
-	TRBJ2-6	TRBV4-1	ASSQAEKASGANVLT
-	TRBJ1-5	TRBV4-1	ASSQDGKSNQPQH
-	TRBJ2-7	TRBV6-4	ASSIRGDYEQY
-	TRBJ1-1	TRBV7-9	ASSRGPNTNTEAF
-	TRBJ2-7	TRBV7-8	ASSLASFSYEQY
TRBD2	TRBJ2-5	TRBV7-6	ASSSLAGEGGETQY
-	TRBJ2-1	TRBV27	ASSLGPGMTGVSYNEQF
-	TRBJ2-7	TRBV2	ASTYDKDSSYEQY
TRBD2	TRBJ2-5	TRBV4-3	ASSQGIFGGDQETQY
TRBD1	TRBJ2-1	TRBV7-3	ASSWGTGNEQF
-	TRBJ2-1	TRBV20-1	SAEEYNEQF
TRBD1	TRBJ2-7	TRBV10-1	AISEEGQGIDEQY
-	TRBJ1-5	TRBV12-3/TRBV12-4	ASSWDSRQPQH
TRBD2	TRBJ2-5	TRBV11-2	ASSSLGTSGWETQY
TRBD1	TRBJ1-2	TRBV7-3	ASSLMGSDRVRNYGYT